These T cell receptor beta chains were read from a single sample in a study of blood T cell repertoires in COVID-19. The repertoire was sequenced with immunoSEQ multiplex PCR; TCRdb's copy has only in-frame clones and lacks some. The sample carries about 180,000 clones, about four fifths recorded once. The source material was peripheral blood. The receptor set was obtained from a man between 70 and 80 years old with active or convalescent COVID-19. CDR3s include the opening cysteine and the closing phenylalanine or tryptophan. D genes are given only for firm matches. Size is stated for part of the rows, as once, few or many counts, or as a class when the clone is expanded.

size	V	J	D	CDR3	DNA
NA	TRBV5-1	TRBJ2-2	NA	CASSWWGSGTGELFF	TGCGCCAGCAGCTGGTGGGGCTCGGGCACCGGGGAGCTGTTTTTT
NA	TRBV6-5	TRBJ1-5	NA	CASRPTGSNQPQHF	TGTGCCAGCAGACCGACAGGATCAAATCAGCCCCAGCATTTT
NA	TRBV4-2	TRBJ2-5	NA	CASSQAGDGETQYF	TGTGCCAGCAGCCAAGCGGGGGACGGGGAGACCCAGTACTTC
once	TRBV29-1	TRBJ2-7	NA	CSAVTVRSSYEQYF	TGCAGCGCCGTGACAGTCCGAAGCTCCTACGAGCAGTACTTC
NA	TRBV6-1	TRBJ1-2	NA	CASSEAVAAPYGYTF	TGTGCCAGCAGTGAAGCCGTGGCGGCTCCCTATGGCTACACCTTC
NA	TRBV5-4	TRBJ2-3	TRBD2	CASSFRGTMSDTQYF	TGTGCCAGCAGCTTTCGCGGGACTATGAGTGATACGCAGTATTTT
NA	TRBV2	TRBJ2-4	TRBD2	CASSERGTSYF	TGTGCCAGCAGTGAAAGGGGGACTAGCTACTTC
NA	TRBV9	TRBJ1-6	TRBD1	CASSPDRAYSPLHF	TGTGCCAGCAGCCCGGACAGGGCTTATTCACCCCTCCACTTT
few	TRBV2	TRBJ1-1	NA	CASSEGVGDTEAFF	TGTGCCAGCAGTGAAGGGGTAGGAGACACTGAAGCTTTCTTT
NA	TRBV28	TRBJ2-7	NA	CASSLRTGLEQYF	TGTGCCAGCAGTTTGCGGACAGGACTAGAGCAGTACTTC
NA	TRBV18	TRBJ2-7	TRBD2	CASKTSGPYEQYF	TGTGCCAGCAAGACTAGCGGACCCTACGAGCAGTACTTC
NA	TRBV15	TRBJ1-4	NA	CATSREGAGDEKLFF	TGTGCCACCAGCAGAGAGGGAGCAGGGGATGAAAAACTGTTTTTT
NA	TRBV29-1	TRBJ2-7	TRBD2	CSVQKAGGRGEQYF	TGCAGCGTCCAGAAAGCGGGGGGGCGCGGGGAGCAGTACTTC
NA	TRBV4-3	TRBJ2-7	TRBD2	CASSSGGAKQYF	TGCGCCAGCAGTAGCGGGGGGGCCAAGCAGTACTTC
NA	TRBV29-1	TRBJ2-3	TRBD2	CSVTSGSTDTQYF	TGCAGCGTAACTAGCGGTAGCACAGATACGCAGTATTTT
NA	TRBV3-1/TRBV3-2	TRBJ2-3	NA	CASSQDLEGPDTQYF	TGTGCCAGCAGCCAAGATTTGGAGGGACCAGATACGCAGTATTTT
NA	TRBV30	TRBJ1-1	NA	CAWAQNTEAFF	TGTGCCTGGGCACAGAACACTGAAGCTTTCTTT
NA	TRBV12-3/TRBV12-4	TRBJ2-1	NA	CASRTTYNEQFF	TGTGCCAGCAGGACAACTTACAATGAGCAGTTCTTC
NA	TRBV5-1	TRBJ2-7	TRBD1	CASSLQGTGGQEQYF	TGCGCCAGCAGCTTGCAAGGGACAGGGGGCCAAGAGCAGTACTTC
NA	TRBV6-6	TRBJ2-1	TRBD2	CASSQGLAFDNEQFF	TGTGCCAGCAGCCAGGGACTAGCGTTCGACAATGAGCAGTTCTTC
NA	TRBV5-1	TRBJ1-6	NA	CASSLNGGSPLHF	TGCGCCAGCAGCTTGAACGGTGGTTCACCCCTCCACTTT
once	TRBV30	TRBJ1-5	NA	CAWEQERNQPQHF	TGTGCCTGGGAACAGGAACGCAATCAGCCCCAGCATTTT
NA	TRBV5-1	TRBJ1-4	NA	CASSWAGLGEKLFF	TGCGCCAGCAGCTGGGCGGGGCTCGGGGAAAAACTGTTTTTT
once	TRBV27	TRBJ1-1	NA	CASSLNWGANTEAFF	TGTGCCAGCAGCCTTAATTGGGGAGCCAACACTGAAGCTTTCTTT
few	TRBV7-9	TRBJ2-1	TRBD2	CASSSPASGRGDEQFF	TGTGCCAGCAGCTCCCCGGCTAGCGGGAGAGGCGATGAGCAGTTCTTC
NA	TRBV6-1	TRBJ2-3	TRBD2	CASSETSGRRLMGTDTQYF	TGTGCCAGCAGTGAGACTAGCGGGAGAAGGTTGATGGGCACAGATACGCAGTATTTT
NA	TRBV18	TRBJ2-3	TRBD2	CASSPAGGPPDTQYF	TGTGCCAGCTCACCGGCGGGAGGGCCGCCAGATACGCAGTATTTT
NA	TRBV5-1	TRBJ1-1	NA	CASSKSGTEAFF	TGCGCCAGCAGTAAATCGGGCACTGAAGCTTTCTTT
NA	TRBV5-5	TRBJ1-3	NA	CASSLDTASGNTIYF	TGTGCCAGCAGCCTCGACACAGCCTCTGGAAACACCATATATTTT
NA	TRBV12-2	TRBJ1-4	NA	CASRLDAGLIVSLFF	TGTGCAAGTCGCCTGGATGCAGGGCTAATAGTTTCGCTGTTTTTT
NA	TRBV28	TRBJ1-2	TRBD1	CASSRGQHSYGYTF	TGTGCCAGCAGTAGGGGACAGCACTCGTATGGCTACACCTTC
NA	TRBV7-9	TRBJ1-5	NA	CASTVVPGQTNSNQPQHF	TGTGCCAGCACCGTAGTCCCGGGACAAACGAATAGCAATCAGCCCCAGCATTTT
few	TRBV27	TRBJ1-2	TRBD1	CASTPGGGWKFNYGYTF	TGTGCCAGCACCCCAGGGGGAGGTTGGAAGTTCAACTATGGCTACACCTTC
NA	TRBV5-1	TRBJ1-3	NA	CASCPGGSGNTIYF	TGCGCCAGCTGCCCCGGGGGTTCTGGAAACACCATATATTTT
NA	TRBV10-1	TRBJ2-3	NA	CASSEGTGGDITDTQYF	TGCGCCAGCAGTGAGGGTACTGGCGGGGATATCACAGATACGCAGTATTTT
NA	TRBV14	TRBJ1-1	TRBD1	CASSPGQGKSAFF	TGTGCCAGCAGCCCGGGACAGGGAAAGTCAGCTTTCTTT